The 32 T cell receptor beta chains reported below all come from one sample, sequenced in a study of memory CD4+ T cells and cytomegalovirus serostatus. Single viable CD3+CD4+CD8-CD45RO+ cells were sorted as the memory CD4+ T cells. Assay used: immunoSEQ multiplex PCR; TCRdb lists only in-frame clones, some missing. Counted here are about 44,000 clones, less than 85% occurring once; the ten biggest clones make up less than 2.5%. The sample was memory CD4+ T cells from blood. The receptors originated from an adult in good health and CMV-seronegative.

CDR3 DNA: TGTGCCAGCAGTCTCCAGGGTTTTATAGGCTACACCTTC. It yields the protein CASSLQGFIGYTF. The rearrangement links TRBV28 to TRBJ1-2; weak D call: TRBD1 (5 bases). The CDR3 has 13 amino acids. Germline CDR1 reads MDHEN; CDR2 reads SYDVKM. Trimming took 5 bases from V and 8 from J, leaving 15 bases between them.

The chain couples TRBV5-6 to TRBJ2-1, with 10 bases matching TRBD1. Trimming removed 6 bases from V and 4 bases from J; junction bases left unmatched: 7. Germline V gene sequence: CDR1 SGHDT, CDR2 YYEEEE. The CDR3 has 15 residues. CDR3 region: CASIQGQGGYNEQFF. The CDR3 DNA is TGTGCCAGCATCCAAGGACAGGGGGGGTACAATGAGCAGTTCTTC.

J is TRBJ2-6 and V is TRBV27; D is uncertain. CDR3 size: 15 residues. V was pared by 3 bases and J by 1 base, with 7 bases between. The germline V gene encodes CDR1 MNHEY and CDR2 SMNVEV (reference sequence). The CDR3 is CASSFAMSGANVLTF. The CDR3 DNA is TGTGCCAGCAGTTTCGCCATGTCTGGGGCCAACGTCCTGACTTTC.

The rearrangement uses TRBV5-1 and TRBJ2-2, with no clear D. This CDR3 has 15 residues. With 4 bases removed from V and 4 bases from J, the gap between germline ends came to 14 bases. CDR1 SGHRS and CDR2 YFSETQ come from the germline V gene. Here the CDR3 DNA reads TGCGCCAGCAGCACGCAGGCCAGCCTCACCGGGGAGCTGTTTTTT. It translates to CASSTQASLTGELFF.

In its sample, this clone was seen a few times. V usage is TRBV6-1 and J usage is TRBJ2-2; 7 bases are a match to TRBD2. V lost 6 bases to trimming and J lost 2 bases; unmatched junction nucleotides: 6. The CDR3 extends over 15 amino acids. From germline, CDR1 is MNHNS and CDR2 SASEGT. CDR3 sequence (DNA): TGTGCCAGCAGGACAAGACTAGCCAACACCGGGGAGCTGTTTTTT. Amino acid sequence: CASRTRLANTGELFF.

This sequence joins TRBV6-1 and TRBJ2-7, with D perhaps assigned TRBD1 or TRBD2 (5 bases each). Germline CDR1 reads MNHNS; CDR2 reads SASEGT. The CDR3 has 15 residues. Trimming removed 6 bases at V and 5 bases at J, with 20 bases between. CDR3 protein: CASSALKGIGDEQYF. In DNA form, the CDR3 reads TGTGCCAGCAGCGCCCTTAAGGGGATCGGGGACGAGCAGTACTTC.

The V call is TRBV25-1, the J call TRBJ2-7; 10 bases align to TRBD2. The germline V gene has CDR1 MGHDK and CDR2 SYGVNS. The CDR3 sequence is 14 residues long. Losses at the gene ends were 3 bases for V and 5 bases for J; bases not matched to a gene: 4. The CDR3 sequence is CASSDPSGGDEQYF. Here the CDR3 DNA reads TGTGCCAGCAGTGACCCAAGCGGGGGGGACGAGCAGTACTTC.

This clone was detected only once. V usage is TRBV7-2 and J usage is TRBJ2-2; 10 nucleotides align to TRBD2. Germline CDR1 reads SGHTA; CDR2 reads FQGNSA. The V gene end was trimmed by 4 bases and the J gene end by 2 bases; junction bases not matched to a gene: 1. The CDR3 runs to 15 residues. CDR3 amino acids: CASSWTSGNTGELFF. DNA for the CDR3: TGTGCCAGCAGCTGGACTAGCGGTAACACCGGGGAGCTGTTTTTT.

The chain has TRBV2 and TRBJ2-7, with D possibly called TRBD1 or TRBD2 (5 bases each). This CDR3 is 16 amino acids long. CDR1 and CDR2 from the germline V gene are SNHLY and FYNNEI. Trimming left V 3 bases short and J 4 bases short, with 19 bases between. CDR3 residues: CASSDLGVTGLYEQYF. In nucleotides, the CDR3 is TGTGCCAGCAGTGACCTAGGGGTGACGGGGCTTTACGAGCAGTACTTC.

This clone was counted only a few times. This sequence joins TRBV7-2 and TRBJ2-3; D gene uncertain. Trimming pared 4 bases from V and 0 bases from J, leaving 11 bases between. CDR1 SGHTA and CDR2 FQGNSA come from the germline V gene. The CDR3 consists of 15 residues. The CDR3 region is CASSSDSFSTDTQYF. As DNA, the CDR3 is TGTGCCAGCAGCTCCGACTCATTTAGCACAGATACGCAGTATTTT.

The chain couples TRBV5-1 to TRBJ1-1, with D unclear. Deletions cut 3 bases from V and 3 bases from J, with 12 bases between. The CDR3 runs 14 residues. The germline V gene encodes CDR1 SGHRS and CDR2 YFSETQ. The CDR3 here is CASSSGMLDTEAFF. CDR3 in DNA: TGCGCCAGCAGCTCCGGGATGTTGGACACTGAAGCTTTCTTT.

The V gene is TRBV6-6, the J gene TRBJ2-7; D is perhaps TRBD1 (6 bases). CDR1 and CDR2 from the germline V gene are MNHNY and SVGAGI (reference sequence). The V gene lost 6 bases and the J gene lost 0 bases, with 15 bases spanning the gap. This CDR3 has 15 amino acids. CDR3 loop: CASRTSGVISYEQYF. Here the CDR3 DNA reads TGTGCCAGCAGGACCTCAGGGGTAATCTCCTACGAGCAGTACTTC.

The gene calls are TRBV19 and TRBJ1-6; possible D gene TRBD1, 6 bases. V lost 5 bases to trimming and J lost 8 bases, with 13 bases between them. The CDR3 is 14 residues long. Germline V gives CDR1 LNHDA, CDR2 SQIVND (reference sequence). Here the CDR3 reads CASSVTGWDSPLHF. Written as DNA, the CDR3 is TGTGCCAGTAGTGTGACAGGTTGGGATTCACCCCTCCACTTT.

The V call is TRBV11-2, the J call TRBJ1-2; tentatively, D is TRBD1 (5 bases). The CDR3 extends over 14 amino acids. Trimming removed 0 bases from V and 6 bases from J, with 11 bases in between. Germline-derived CDR1 and CDR2 are SGHAT and FQNNGV. As DNA, the CDR3 is TGTGCCAGCAGCTTAGAAAGGGGTTTTGATGGCTACACCTTC. Translating it yields CASSLERGFDGYTF.

This clone appeared a few times. This chain uses TRBV2 with TRBJ1-5, with 9 bases fitting TRBD1. After removal of 3 bases from V and 9 bases from J, the junction contained 6 bases not matched to a gene. The CDR3 sequence is 14 residues long. Germline V CDR1 and CDR2: SNHLY, FYNNEI. CDR3 in amino acids: CASSEGQGAGPQHF. DNA of the CDR3: TGTGCCAGCAGTGAGGGACAGGGCGCTGGGCCCCAGCATTTT.

V usage is TRBV4-1 and J usage is TRBJ2-1; 8 nucleotides align to TRBD2. This CDR3 comprises 16 residues. Germline CDR1 reads MGHRA; CDR2 reads YSYEKL. V lost 0 bases to trimming and J lost 6 bases; unmatched junction nucleotides: 7. The CDR3 nucleotides are TGCGCCAGCAGCCAAGATTCTTCGGGGGGGCTCAATGAGCAGTTCTTC. Amino acid sequence: CASSQDSSGGLNEQFF.

This rearrangement joins TRBV30 to TRBJ2-1; 12 positions agree with TRBD1. CDR1 and CDR2 (germline): GTSNPN, SVGIG (reference sequence). CDR3 length equals 14 residues. Trimming removed 2 bases from V and 7 bases from J; junction bases left unmatched: 3. The CDR3 protein is CAWSRDRGLNEQFF. The CDR3 coding sequence is TGTGCCTGGAGTAGGGACAGGGGGCTAAATGAGCAGTTCTTC. Looking up the rest from reference TRBV30 and TRBJ2-1 gives the full variable domain: SQTIHQWPATLVQPVGSPLSLECTVEGTSNPNLYWYRQAAGRGLQLLFYSVGIGQISSEVPQNLSASRPQDRQFILSSKKLLLSDSGFYLCAWSRDRGLNEQFFGPGTRLTVL.

This chain uses TRBV7-2 with TRBJ2-1; the match to TRBD1 covers 7 bases. The CDR3 consists of 17 residues. Germline CDR1 reads SGHTA; CDR2 reads FQGNSA. V was clipped by 1 base and J by 0 bases; unmatched bases: 6. The CDR3 protein is CASSLGYRGNSYNEQFF. The CDR3 bases are TGTGCCAGCAGCTTAGGGTACAGGGGAAACTCCTACAATGAGCAGTTCTTC.

This CDR3 reads CASSQQVSSYNEQFF. The CDR3 DNA sequence: TGTGCCAGCAGCCAACAGGTTAGCTCCTACAATGAGCAGTTCTTC. The V and J genes are TRBV11-2 and TRBJ2-1; weak D call: TRBD1 (5 bases). Trimming shortened V by 5 bases and J by 0 bases, and 11 bases separated the two germline ends. CDR3 length: 15 residues. Per germline, CDR1 SGHAT and CDR2 FQNNGV.

The chain combines TRBV5-1 with TRBJ2-1; the match to TRBD2 covers 8 bases. Germline V gives CDR1 SGHRS, CDR2 YFSETQ. V shed 6 bases, J shed 7 bases, and the junction held 15 bases outside the gene matches. This CDR3 is built from 16 residues. CDR3 nucleotides: TGCGCCAGCACCTATCTATCTAGCGGGCTGGCGAATGAGCAGTTCTTC. Residues: CASTYLSSGLANEQFF.

The V call is TRBV4-2, the J call TRBJ1-2; D may be TRBD1 (6 bases). CDR1 is LGHNA, CDR2 YNFKEQ, per germline. This CDR3 has 17 amino acids. Trimming removed 0 bases from V and 2 bases from J, with 16 bases in between. The CDR3 DNA is TGTGCCAGCAGCCAAGATGGCGGGGGCGCTAAGAACTATGGCTACACCTTC. Protein product: CASSQDGGGAKNYGYTF.

The rearrangement links TRBV12-5 to TRBJ1-3; tentatively, D is TRBD1 (5 bases). There are 15 residues in the CDR3. Trimming shortened V by 6 bases and J by 4 bases, and 16 bases separated the two germline ends. CDR1 and CDR2 (germline): LGHNT, FRNRAP. In nucleotides, the CDR3 is TGTGCTAGTGGCCTCGGGGGTTCTGCAGGAAACACCATATATTTT. Translating it yields CASGLGGSAGNTIYF.

V is TRBV6-1 and J is TRBJ1-6; 7 nucleotides line up with TRBD1. From germline, CDR1 is MNHNS and CDR2 SASEGT. The CDR3 has 13 residues. The V segment lost 10 bases and the J segment 3 bases; nucleotides outside the gene matches: 3. CDR3 sequence (DNA): TGTGCCACACACAGGGGCTATAATTCACCCCTCCACTTT. Amino acids: CATHRGYNSPLHF.

The V call is TRBV18, the J call TRBJ2-2; a weak D match, TRBD2 (6 bases). The CDR3 is 18 amino acids. Germline V gene data show CDR1 as KGHSH and CDR2 as LQKENI. The V end lost 3 bases, the J end lost 2 bases, and 19 bases lay between the germline ends. CDR3 sequence reads: CASSPYPGGTVNTGELFF. CDR3 bases: TGTGCCAGCTCACCTTACCCCGGCGGGACGGTAAACACCGGGGAGCTGTTTTTT.

This chain connects TRBV7-9 to TRBJ2-3; possibly TRBD2 for D (7 bases). Germline CDR1 SEHNR, CDR2 FQNEAQ (reference sequence). CDR3 length: 15 residues. V was cut by 3 bases and J by 0 bases, with 10 bases left in between. In DNA form, the CDR3 reads TGTGCCAGCAGCTTCGGGGGGCGGAGCACAGATACGCAGTATTTT. The encoded protein is CASSFGGRSTDTQYF.

This clone was seen a single time. CDR3 DNA: TGTGCCAGCAGTTCCCTCGCCGGGACACCGTCCTACGAGCAGTACTTC. Protein product: CASSSLAGTPSYEQYF. V gene TRBV6-6 combines with J gene TRBJ2-7; tentatively, D is TRBD1 (6 bases). This CDR3 is built from 16 residues. The V gene lost 4 bases and the J gene lost 1 base, with 17 bases spanning the gap. The germline CDR1 and CDR2 sequences are MNHNY and SVGAGI (reference sequence).

The rearrangement links TRBV12-5 to TRBJ1-6; D is unresolved. This CDR3 has 16 residues. The germline V gene encodes CDR1 LGHNT and CDR2 FRNRAP. Trimming cost V 1 base and J 6 bases, with 13 bases left between them. CDR3 protein: CASGLGSRRTNSPLHF. CDR3 bases: TGTGCTAGTGGTTTGGGGTCTAGACGGACTAATTCACCCCTCCACTTT.

J is TRBJ2-2 and V is TRBV19; 10 nucleotides align to TRBD1. CDR1 is LNHDA, CDR2 SQIVND, per germline (reference sequence). Trimming removed 3 bases from V and 5 bases from J; junction bases left unmatched: 3. The CDR3 has 15 residues. CDR3 loop: CASSIGTGVTGELFF. CDR3 sequence (DNA): TGTGCCAGTAGTATTGGGACAGGGGTGACCGGGGAGCTGTTTTTT.

The chain combines TRBV19 with TRBJ1-4, with D perhaps matching TRBD1 (5 bases). The CDR3 has 13 amino acids. Trimming shortened V by 8 bases and J by 2 bases, and 9 bases separated the two germline ends. CDR1 and CDR2 (germline): LNHDA, SQIVND (reference sequence). The CDR3 DNA is TGTGCCAGTGTGGGGGACACTAATGAAAAACTGTTTTTT. Protein product: CASVGDTNEKLFF. The full variable domain, in which reference TRBV19 and TRBJ1-4 provide the parts outside the CDR3, is DGGITQSPKYLFRKEGQNVTLSCEQNLNHDAMYWYRQDPGQGLRLIYYSQIVNDFQKGDIAEGYSVSREKKESFPLTVTSAQKNPTAFYLCASVGDTNEKLFFGSGTQLSVL.

The chain recombines TRBV28 with TRBJ1-2; D is possibly TRBD1 (6 bases). The length of the CDR3 is 14 residues. Between the trimmed V and J ends, which lost 6 bases and 8 bases, there was a span of 19 bases. Germline CDR1 is MDHEN and CDR2 is SYDVKM. In nucleotides, the CDR3 is TGTGCCAGCAGCACTGACTGGGGGCCTTTGGGCTACACCTTC. It codes for CASSTDWGPLGYTF.

The rearrangement uses TRBV6-5 and TRBJ1-3; perhaps TRBD1 as D (5 bases). The CDR3 consists of 14 residues. CDR1 is MNHEY and CDR2 is SVGAGI in the germline V gene. The V end lost 4 bases, the J end lost 4 bases, and 11 bases lay between the germline ends. CDR3 DNA sequence: TGTGCCAGCAGTTCCCACAGGACGGGAAACACCATATATTTT. Amino acids: CASSSHRTGNTIYF.

V and J are TRBV6-1 and TRBJ1-5; no clear D gene. The germline V and J ends were trimmed by 3 bases and 1 base, with 4 bases remaining between them. The CDR3 sequence is 13 residues long. From germline, CDR1 is MNHNS and CDR2 SASEGT. The CDR3 sequence is CASSDWSNQPQHF. The CDR3 DNA is TGTGCCAGCAGTGACTGGAGCAATCAGCCCCAGCATTTT.